This T cell receptor (beta chain) is drawn from a study of T-cell memory formation after mild COVID-19. Findings of the study overall: The study detected some responding clones in pre-infection memory, suggesting cross-reactive memory joined.

TCRdb used MiXCR to reprocess the 5' RACE reads, holding one entry per CDR3 protein. This table holds hundreds of thousands of distinct CDR3 sequences, about 16% found once. V was shortened by 0 bases and J by 2 bases, with 8 bases between the two germline ends. Per the germline V gene, CDR1 is SGHDT and CDR2 is YYEEEE. The CDR3 spans 14 residues. Concerning this clonotype itself: Its matching antigen is unknown.

This clonotype was sampled from a man between 18 and 35 years old who had mild COVID-19 (a few samples of this study predate the infection). Cell type and time point are not known. This rearrangement joins TRBV5-6 to TRBJ1-2; D might be TRBD1 (5 bases). Sequencing input: PBMCs or a T cell subset sorted from them (not recorded which). CDR3 region: CASSLEQGNYGYTF. DNA for the CDR3: TGTGCCAGCAGCTTGGAGCAGGGAAACTATGGCTACACCTTC.